The 3 T cell receptor beta chains given below trace back to one sample, sequenced in a study of T-cell reconstitution after alpha-beta-depleted transplantation in children. As it was prepared, the TCRbeta library received unique molecular identifiers. Each CDR3 protein is one row after TCRdb ran MiXCR on the PCR reads. The sample consists of hundreds of thousands of distinct CDR3 sequences, 15% to 20% of them appearing once. The sample in question was PBMCs, mostly from graft donor cells, obtained 360 days after TCRalphabeta/CD19-depleted stem cell transplant. These receptors originate from a boy under two years old who had a stem cell transplant for Wiskott-Aldrich syndrome, so the T cells may come from the graft donor.

This clonotype showed up just a few times. The rearrangement uses TRBV4-1 and TRBJ2-5; D ambiguous. Germline V lookup: CDR1 MGHRA, CDR2 YSYEKL. The CDR3 is 13 amino acids. The germline V and J ends were trimmed by 3 bases and 5 bases, with 10 bases remaining between them. CDR3 protein: CASSHTSEETQYF. The CDR3 nucleotides are TGCGCCAGCAGCCATACCAGCGAGGAGACCCAGTACTTC.

The J gene is TRBJ2-1, the V gene TRBV7-9; 7 bases fit TRBD2. V lost 5 bases and J lost 7; bases outside the gene matches: 17. This CDR3 has 17 residues. From germline, CDR1 is SEHNR and CDR2 FQNEAQ (reference sequence). CDR3 in amino acids: CASSPTMGEGNLNEQFF. CDR3 in DNA: TGTGCCAGCAGCCCTACAATGGGGGAGGGCAATTTGAATGAGCAGTTCTTC. Full variable domain (rest looked up from reference TRBV7-9 and TRBJ2-1): DTGVSQNPRHKITKRGQNVTFRCDPISEHNRLYWYRQTLGQGPEFLTYFQNEAQLEKSRLLSDRFSAERPKGSFSTLEIQRTEQGDSAMYLCASSPTMGEGNLNEQFFGPGTRLTVL.

This clonotype was observed a few times. The J gene is TRBJ2-3, the V gene TRBV24-1, with D uncertain. Trimming cost V 4 bases and J 2 bases, with 12 bases left between them. The CDR3 totals 15 residues. Germline V gene sequence: CDR1 KGHDR, CDR2 SFDVKD. This chain's CDR3 is CATSEPEAHTDTQYF. The CDR3, as DNA: TGTGCCACCAGTGAGCCTGAAGCCCACACAGATACGCAGTATTTT.